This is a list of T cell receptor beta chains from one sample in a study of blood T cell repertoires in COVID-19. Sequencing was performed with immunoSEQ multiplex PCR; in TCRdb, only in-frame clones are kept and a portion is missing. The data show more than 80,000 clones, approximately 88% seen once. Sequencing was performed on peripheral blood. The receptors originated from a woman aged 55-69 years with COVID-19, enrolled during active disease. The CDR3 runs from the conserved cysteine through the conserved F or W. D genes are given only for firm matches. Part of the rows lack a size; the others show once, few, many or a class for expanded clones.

CDR3 DNA: TGTGCCAGCAGTCTCCCCCGTAGGGGCCGGAACACCATATATTTT
CDR3 protein: CASSLPRRGRNTIYF
D gene: -
J gene: TRBJ1-3
V gene: TRBV28
clone size: -

CDR3 DNA: TGTGCCAGCAGTTTACCGCGGCGGGACGAGCAGTACTTC
CDR3 protein: CASSLPRRDEQYF
D gene: -
J gene: TRBJ2-7
V gene: TRBV28
clone size: -

CDR3 DNA: TGTGCCACAAATCAGGGGTACGAGCAGTACTTC
CDR3 protein: CATNQGYEQYF
D gene: -
J gene: TRBJ2-7
V gene: TRBV28
clone size: -

CDR3 DNA: TGTGCCAGCAGCTCAACAGGGGGGACGGGAAAACTGTTTTTT
CDR3 protein: CASSSTGGTGKLFF
D gene: TRBD1
J gene: TRBJ1-4
V gene: TRBV6-5
clone size: -

CDR3 DNA: TGTGCCAGCAGTAGGGACAGGGGCAGCTATGGCTACACCTTC
CDR3 protein: CASSRDRGSYGYTF
D gene: TRBD1
J gene: TRBJ1-2
V gene: TRBV27
clone size: -

CDR3 DNA: TGTGCCAGCAGTACGACGGGACAGAATGAAAAACTGTTTTTT
CDR3 protein: CASSTTGQNEKLFF
D gene: TRBD1
J gene: TRBJ1-4
V gene: TRBV6-5
clone size: -

CDR3 DNA: TGTGCCAGCAGTGAAAGTTTCGGGACAGCAAAAATCTACGAGCAGTACTTC
CDR3 protein: CASSESFGTAKIYEQYF
D gene: TRBD1
J gene: TRBJ2-7
V gene: TRBV6-1
clone size: once

CDR3 DNA: TGTGCCAGCAGTGTGTATCGGACAGGGGCGTCCTACGAGCAGTACTTC
CDR3 protein: CASSVYRTGASYEQYF
D gene: TRBD1
J gene: TRBJ2-7
V gene: TRBV2
clone size: -

CDR3 DNA: TGCGCCAGCAGCCAAAATCCGGGACAGGGAAATTCACCCCTCCACTTT
CDR3 protein: CASSQNPGQGNSPLHF
D gene: TRBD1
J gene: TRBJ1-6
V gene: TRBV4-3
clone size: -

CDR3 DNA: TGTGCCAGCATCACTTCGGGGGGCTGGGACTCCTACAATGAGCAGTTCTTC
CDR3 protein: CASITSGGWDSYNEQFF
D gene: -
J gene: TRBJ2-1
V gene: TRBV7-2
clone size: -

CDR3 DNA: TGTGCCAGCAGCATAGGGGACAGAAACACTGAAGCTTTCTTT
CDR3 protein: CASSIGDRNTEAFF
D gene: TRBD1
J gene: TRBJ1-1
V gene: TRBV3-1/TRBV3-2
clone size: -

CDR3 DNA: TGTGCCAGCAGCAGGGACAGCTTCTACGAGCAGTACTTC
CDR3 protein: CASSRDSFYEQYF
D gene: TRBD1
J gene: TRBJ2-7
V gene: TRBV7-2
clone size: few

CDR3 DNA: TGTGCCAGCAGTAAAACACAGGAGCTGAACACTGAAGCTTTCTTT
CDR3 protein: CASSKTQELNTEAFF
D gene: -
J gene: TRBJ1-1
V gene: TRBV2
clone size: -